This entry concerns a single T cell receptor (beta chain). Its target is not known. This sample stems from a study of T cell responses to AZD1222 COVID-19 vaccine. Points from the study as a whole: Clonal diversity was possibly underestimated; the donors were predominantly white British and more often female. The breadth and depth of Spike-specific TCRs increased once two AZD1222 doses had been given.

Profiling relied on immunoSEQ multiplex PCR, and the TCRdb table lists in-frame clones only, not all of them. The repertoire holds 150,000 or so clones, about nine tenths seen once, with approximately 3.1% in the top ten. The CDR3 extends over 16 amino acids. The V and J ends lost 4 bases and 4 bases, in that order; junction bases with no gene match: 9. Germline V gene data show CDR1 as MNHNS and CDR2 as SASEGT. The chain couples TRBV6-1 to TRBJ1-3; 8 bases are a match to TRBD1. This TCR was sampled from an adult in good health. Sequenced here: peripheral blood, sampled on day 0 of AZD1222 vaccination. This CDR3 is CASSAGTGGVGNTIYF. The CDR3 DNA reads TGTGCCAGCAGTGCGGGGACAGGCGGGGTAGGAAACACCATATATTTT.